Listed below are T cell receptor beta chains from one sample, sequenced in a study of T cell responses to AZD1222 COVID-19 vaccine. TCRdb's copy holds only in-frame clones and misses some; the assay was immunoSEQ multiplex PCR. The sample includes some 150,000 clones, approximately 90% of them seen just once. Here the sequenced sample was peripheral blood, taken 28 days after the second AZD1222 dose. The receptors stem from an adult who received the AZD1222 COVID-19 vaccine. The CDR3 runs from the conserved cysteine through the conserved F or W.

CDR3,V,length,J
CASSPRQGAGYTF,TRBV7-2,13,TRBJ1-2
CASSLPGTDLGEQFF,TRBV28,15,TRBJ2-1
CASRDVSRPQDTQYF,TRBV28,15,TRBJ2-3
CAWSAQGDYGYTF,TRBV30,13,TRBJ1-2
CASSRTRDGTITGELFF,TRBV18,17,TRBJ2-2
CASGVGDYQPQHF,TRBV28,13,TRBJ1-5
CASSRPGTELNEQFF,TRBV5-1,15,TRBJ2-1
CASSTTSNTEAFF,TRBV9,13,TRBJ1-1
CASSPGLAEETQYF,TRBV18,14,TRBJ2-5
CASSIGGAAIDYEQYF,TRBV19,16,TRBJ2-7
CASSQTGNTEAFF,TRBV18,13,TRBJ1-1
CASSQEGTSGGDTQYF,TRBV4-3,16,TRBJ2-3
CASSKALQGTPSGNTIYF,TRBV21-1,18,TRBJ1-3
CASSQGHSGNTIYF,TRBV3-1/TRBV3-2,14,TRBJ1-3
CASSETGTVAYEQYF,TRBV6-2/TRBV6-3,15,TRBJ2-7
CASSYSDGETQYF,TRBV6-5,13,TRBJ2-5
CASSQDVYSGNTIYF,TRBV3-1/TRBV3-2,15,TRBJ1-3
CASSLAINSYEQYF,TRBV28,14,TRBJ2-7
CASSEFGREETQYF,TRBV10-2,14,TRBJ2-5
CASSPNGLYGYTF,TRBV6-5,13,TRBJ1-2
CASSGTGIWDTIYF,TRBV28,14,TRBJ1-3
CASSPGGGPLDQPQHF,TRBV19,16,TRBJ1-5
CASSLATGGSYNEQFF,TRBV28,16,TRBJ2-1
CASSLSRGYEQYF,TRBV3-1/TRBV3-2,13,TRBJ2-7
CASSTSSGRYGYTF,TRBV18,14,TRBJ1-2
CSGGGQETQYF,TRBV29-1,11,TRBJ2-5
CASSAGGYNEQFF,TRBV6-4,13,TRBJ2-1
CASSEKTGNTEAFF,TRBV7-3,14,TRBJ1-1
CASTASAERGNTIYF,TRBV28,15,TRBJ1-3
CASSAGETPQHF,TRBV19,12,TRBJ1-5
CASRRWEGAVANEKLFF,TRBV5-5,17,TRBJ1-4
CASSDSLGTEAFF,TRBV27,13,TRBJ1-1
CASSLGAGRSYEQYF,TRBV5-5,15,TRBJ2-7
CASSDVQDNQPQHF,TRBV2,14,TRBJ1-5
CATREFLSYEQYF,TRBV15,13,TRBJ2-7